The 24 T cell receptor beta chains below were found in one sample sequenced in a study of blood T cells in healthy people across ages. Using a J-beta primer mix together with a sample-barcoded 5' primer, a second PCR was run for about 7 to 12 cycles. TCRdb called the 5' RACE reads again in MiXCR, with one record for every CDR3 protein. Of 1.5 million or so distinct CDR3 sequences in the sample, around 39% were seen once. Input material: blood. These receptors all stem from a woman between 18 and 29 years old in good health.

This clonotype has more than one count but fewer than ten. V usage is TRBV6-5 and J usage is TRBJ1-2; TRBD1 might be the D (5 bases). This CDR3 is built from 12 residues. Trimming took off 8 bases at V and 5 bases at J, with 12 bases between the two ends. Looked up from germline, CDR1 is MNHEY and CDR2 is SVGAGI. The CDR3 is CASGDGGYGYTF. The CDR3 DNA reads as TGTGCCAGCGGGGATGGGGGGTATGGCTACACCTTC.

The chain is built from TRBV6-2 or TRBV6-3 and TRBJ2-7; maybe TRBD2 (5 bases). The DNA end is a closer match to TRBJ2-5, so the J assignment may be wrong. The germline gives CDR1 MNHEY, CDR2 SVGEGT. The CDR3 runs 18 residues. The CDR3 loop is CASSYSIHGVFTEETQYF. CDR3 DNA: TGTGCCAGCAGTTACTCGATTCACGGGGTTTTCACGGAGGAGACCCAGTACTTC.

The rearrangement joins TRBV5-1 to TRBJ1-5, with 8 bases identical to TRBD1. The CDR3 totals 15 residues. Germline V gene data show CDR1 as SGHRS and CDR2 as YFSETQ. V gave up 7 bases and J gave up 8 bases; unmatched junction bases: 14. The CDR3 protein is CASQISGQEGEPQHF. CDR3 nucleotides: TGCGCCAGCCAAATCTCGGGACAGGAGGGAGAGCCCCAGCATTTT. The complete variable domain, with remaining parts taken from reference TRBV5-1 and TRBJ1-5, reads KAGVTQTPRYLIKTRGQQVTLSCSPISGHRSVSWYQQTPGQGLQFLFEYFSETQRNKGNFPGRFSGRQFSNSRSEMNVSTLELGDSALYLCASQISGQEGEPQHFGDGTRLSIL.

This chain's CDR3 is CASSVSSVAIAGANVLTF. In DNA, the CDR3 is TGTGCCAGCAGCGTAAGTTCGGTTGCAATCGCTGGGGCCAACGTCCTGACTTTC. J is TRBJ2-6 and V is TRBV9; unclear D gene. The CDR3 is 18 amino acids. V lost 1 base and J 2 bases, leaving 16 bases between the germline ends. Per germline, CDR1 SGDLS and CDR2 YYNGEE.

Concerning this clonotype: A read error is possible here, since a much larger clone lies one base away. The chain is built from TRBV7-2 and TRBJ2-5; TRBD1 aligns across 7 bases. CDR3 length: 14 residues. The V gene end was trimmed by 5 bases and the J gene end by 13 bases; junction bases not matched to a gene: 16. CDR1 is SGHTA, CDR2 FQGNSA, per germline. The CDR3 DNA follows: TGTGCCAGCAGCCGAGGGACAGCGTCCTACGAGCGGTACTTC. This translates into CASSRGTASYERYF.

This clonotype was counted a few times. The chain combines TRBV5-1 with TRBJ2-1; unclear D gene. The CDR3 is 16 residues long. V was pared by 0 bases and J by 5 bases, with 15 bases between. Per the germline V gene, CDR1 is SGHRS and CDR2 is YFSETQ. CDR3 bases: TGCGCCAGCAGCTTGGGGGATCTCGCCGCGGACAATGAGCAGTTCTTC. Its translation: CASSLGDLAADNEQFF.

CDR3 region: CATGSGTGSYNEQFF. The CDR3 DNA is TGTGCCACCGGTTCCGGGACAGGGAGTTATAATGAGCAGTTCTTC. This sequence joins TRBV24-1 and TRBJ2-1, with TRBD1 matching 9 bases. The CDR3 has 15 amino acids. J was trimmed by 7 bases and V by 9 bases; bases with no gene match: 12. The germline gives CDR1 KGHDR, CDR2 SFDVKD.

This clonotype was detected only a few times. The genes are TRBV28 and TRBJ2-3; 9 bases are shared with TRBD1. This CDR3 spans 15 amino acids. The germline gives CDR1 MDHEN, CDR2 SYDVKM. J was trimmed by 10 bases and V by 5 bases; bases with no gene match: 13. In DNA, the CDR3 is TGTGCCAGCAGTCTCCCCTCCGGGACAGGGTATCCGCAGTATTTT. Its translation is CASSLPSGTGYPQYF. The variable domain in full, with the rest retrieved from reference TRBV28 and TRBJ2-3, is DVKVTQSSRYLVKRTGEKVFLECVQDMDHENMFWYRQDPGLGLRLIYFSYDVKMKEKGDIPEGYSVSREKKERFSLILESASTNQTSMYLCASSLPSGTGYPQYFGPGTRLTVL.

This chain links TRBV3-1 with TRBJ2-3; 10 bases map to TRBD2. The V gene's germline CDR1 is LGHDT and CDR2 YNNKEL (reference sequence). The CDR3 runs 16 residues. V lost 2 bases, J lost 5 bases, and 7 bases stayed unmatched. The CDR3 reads CASSQSAGGRGDTQYF. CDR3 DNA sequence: TGTGCCAGCAGCCAATCAGCGGGGGGGCGCGGAGATACGCAGTATTTT.

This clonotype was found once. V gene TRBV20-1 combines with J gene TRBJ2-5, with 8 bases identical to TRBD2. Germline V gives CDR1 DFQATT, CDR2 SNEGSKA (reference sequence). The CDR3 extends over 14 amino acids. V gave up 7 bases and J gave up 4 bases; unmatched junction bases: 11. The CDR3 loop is CSVTLAVRGETQYF. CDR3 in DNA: TGCAGTGTCACACTAGCGGTCAGGGGAGAGACCCAGTACTTC.

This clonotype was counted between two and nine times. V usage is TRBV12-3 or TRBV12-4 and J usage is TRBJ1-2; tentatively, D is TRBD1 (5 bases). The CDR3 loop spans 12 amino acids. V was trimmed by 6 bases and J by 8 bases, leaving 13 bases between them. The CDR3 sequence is CASSMWGRGYTF. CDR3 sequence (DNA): TGTGCCAGCAGCATGTGGGGACGCGGCTACACCTTC.

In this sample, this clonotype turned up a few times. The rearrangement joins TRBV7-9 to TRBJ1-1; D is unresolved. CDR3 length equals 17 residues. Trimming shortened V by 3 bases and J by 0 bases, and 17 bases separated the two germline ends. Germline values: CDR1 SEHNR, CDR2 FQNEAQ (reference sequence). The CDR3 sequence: CASSFPTRVGMNTEAFF. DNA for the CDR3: TGTGCCAGCAGCTTTCCCACGAGGGTGGGGATGAACACTGAAGCTTTCTTT.

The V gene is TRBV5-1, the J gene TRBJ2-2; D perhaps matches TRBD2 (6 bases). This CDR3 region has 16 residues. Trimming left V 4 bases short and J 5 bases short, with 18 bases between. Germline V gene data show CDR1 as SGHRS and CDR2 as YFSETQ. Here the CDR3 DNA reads TGCGCCAGCAGCGGAATCCGGGACTTAGGGACCGGGGAGCTGTTTTTT. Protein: CASSGIRDLGTGELFF.

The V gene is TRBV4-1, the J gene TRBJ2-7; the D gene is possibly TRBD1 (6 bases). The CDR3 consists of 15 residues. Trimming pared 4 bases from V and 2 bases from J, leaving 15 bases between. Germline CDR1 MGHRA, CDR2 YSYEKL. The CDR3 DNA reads TGCGCCAGCAGCCGACAGTCCGGACAGCCCTACGAGCAGTACTTC. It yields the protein CASSRQSGQPYEQYF.

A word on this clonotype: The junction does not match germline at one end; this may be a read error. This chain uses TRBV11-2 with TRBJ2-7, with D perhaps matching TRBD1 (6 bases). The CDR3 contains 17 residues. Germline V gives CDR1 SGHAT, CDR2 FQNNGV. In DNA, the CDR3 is TGTGCCAACAGCTTGGAGCATGGGACACCGAGTATCTACGAGCAGTACTTC. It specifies CANSLEHGTPSIYEQYF.

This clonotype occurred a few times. The CDR3 nucleotides read TGCAGTGCCGGAACCCTCGGGGAGACCCAGTACTTC. It encodes CSAGTLGETQYF. The chain is built from TRBV20-1 and TRBJ2-5; no reliable D call. CDR3 length: 12 amino acids. The germline CDR1 and CDR2 sequences are DFQATT and SNEGSKA (reference sequence). Trimming left V 6 bases short and J 5 bases short, with 13 bases between.

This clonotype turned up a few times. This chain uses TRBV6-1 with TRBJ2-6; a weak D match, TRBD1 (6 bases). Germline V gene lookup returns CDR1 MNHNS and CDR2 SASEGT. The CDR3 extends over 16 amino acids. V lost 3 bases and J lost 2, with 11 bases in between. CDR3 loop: CASSEQGRAGANVLTF. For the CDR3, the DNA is TGTGCCAGCAGTGAGCAGGGGAGAGCTGGGGCCAACGTCCTGACTTTC.

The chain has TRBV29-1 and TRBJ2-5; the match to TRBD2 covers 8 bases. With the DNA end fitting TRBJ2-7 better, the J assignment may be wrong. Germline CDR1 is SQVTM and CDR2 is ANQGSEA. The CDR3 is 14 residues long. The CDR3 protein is CSVESGLGSLEQYF. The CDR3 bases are TGCAGCGTTGAATCGGGACTAGGGTCGCTCGAGCAGTACTTC.

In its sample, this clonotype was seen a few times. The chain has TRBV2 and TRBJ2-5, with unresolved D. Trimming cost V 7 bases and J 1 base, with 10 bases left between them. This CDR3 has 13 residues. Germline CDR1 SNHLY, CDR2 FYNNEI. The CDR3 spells CASTGDIQETQYF. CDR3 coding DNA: TGTGCCAGCACCGGTGACATCCAAGAGACCCAGTACTTC.

This CDR3 reads CASSRNPSGMVYEQFF. The CDR3 DNA sequence: TGTGCCAGCAGCAGAAACCCAAGCGGGATGGTGTATGAGCAGTTCTTC. The chain joins TRBV6-2 or TRBV6-3 to TRBJ2-1, with 7 bases fitting TRBD2. CDR1 is MNHEY, CDR2 SVGEGT, per germline. V shed 6 bases and J 8 bases; nucleotides not matched to a gene: 16. The CDR3 consists of 16 residues.

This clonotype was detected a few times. The CDR3 sequence: CASSPPRDRGSGNYGYTF. The CDR3 DNA follows: TGTGCCAGCAGCCCTCCCCGGGACAGGGGCTCTGGGAACTATGGCTACACCTTC. The chain has TRBV13 and TRBJ1-2; 10 bases are a match to TRBD1. The germline V gene has CDR1 PRHDT and CDR2 FYEKMQ (reference sequence). V trimming: 5 bases; J trimming: 2 bases; junction bases outside the gene matches: 14. The CDR3 is 18 residues long.

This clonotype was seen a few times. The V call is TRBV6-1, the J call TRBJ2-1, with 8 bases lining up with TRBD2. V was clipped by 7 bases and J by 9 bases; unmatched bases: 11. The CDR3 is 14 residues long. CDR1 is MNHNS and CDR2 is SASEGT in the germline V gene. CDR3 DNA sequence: TGTGCCAGCACCACCGGGACTAGTATTGTTGAGCAGTTCTTC. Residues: CASTTGTSIVEQFF.

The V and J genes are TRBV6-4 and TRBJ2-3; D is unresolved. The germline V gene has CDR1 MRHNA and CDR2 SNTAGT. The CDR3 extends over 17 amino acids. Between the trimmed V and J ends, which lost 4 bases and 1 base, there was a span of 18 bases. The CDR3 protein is CASSAVLGPEGTDTQYF. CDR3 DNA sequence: TGTGCCAGCAGTGCCGTTCTAGGCCCGGAAGGCACAGATACGCAGTATTTT.

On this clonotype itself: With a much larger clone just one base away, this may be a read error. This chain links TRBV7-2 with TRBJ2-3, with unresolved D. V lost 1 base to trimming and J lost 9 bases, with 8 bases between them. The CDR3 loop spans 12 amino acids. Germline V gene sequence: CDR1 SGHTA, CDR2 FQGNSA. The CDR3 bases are TGTGCCAGCAGCTTAGAACCCCAAACGCAGTATTTT. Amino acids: CASSLEPQTQYF.